The 9 T cell receptor beta chains below all came from one sample that was sequenced in a study of identical twins. Via MiXCR, TCRdb re-called the 5' RACE reads, giving one row per CDR3 protein. This table holds a few hundred thousand distinct CDR3 sequences, about 12% found once. These same data were also listed under a study on yellow fever vaccine responses in identical twins.

The sample taken for sequencing was memory (CD45RO+) T cells sorted from blood. These receptors originate from a woman in her late teens or twenties in good health.

This clonotype showed up many times. V gene TRBV11-2 combines with J gene TRBJ2-7; the D is unclear. The CDR3 runs to 14 residues. Trimming pared 5 bases from V and 0 bases from J, leaving 11 bases between. Germline values: CDR1 SGHAT, CDR2 FQNNGV. CDR3 residues: CASSPPGASYEQYF. For the CDR3, the DNA is TGTGCCAGCAGCCCCCCCGGAGCCTCCTACGAGCAGTACTTC.

This clonotype showed up just a few times. V is TRBV30 and J is TRBJ2-1; D not resolved. V lost 5 bases to trimming and J lost 8 bases, with 10 bases between them. The CDR3 has 11 amino acids. From germline, CDR1 is GTSNPN and CDR2 SVGIG (reference sequence). In nucleotides, the CDR3 is TGTGCCTGGGCATTAAAAGATGAGCAGTTCTTC. Its protein product is CAWALKDEQFF.

This clonotype was counted a few times. V usage is TRBV19 and J usage is TRBJ1-2; TRBD1 matches at 10 bases. The CDR3 extends over 15 amino acids. Germline CDR1 reads LNHDA; CDR2 reads SQIVND (reference sequence). Germline trimming cut 4 bases from V and 6 bases from J; bases unmatched to any gene: 8. This CDR3 reads CASSTGQGRPDGYTF. The DNA for the CDR3 is TGTGCCAGTAGTACGGGACAGGGGCGGCCGGATGGCTACACCTTC.

This clonotype was observed a handful of times. The V and J genes are TRBV29-1 and TRBJ2-1; 11 positions agree with TRBD2. Per the germline V gene, CDR1 is SQVTM and CDR2 is ANQGSEA. The CDR3 sequence is 14 residues long. V was clipped by 6 bases and J by 1 base; unmatched bases: 2. In DNA form, the CDR3 reads TGCAGCGTGACTAGCGGGACGTCCTACAATGAGCAGTTCTTC. Encoded protein: CSVTSGTSYNEQFF.

This clonotype was counted many times. J is TRBJ2-2 and V is TRBV7-3; 8 nucleotides align to TRBD1. In germline, CDR1 is SGHTA, CDR2 FQGTGA. This CDR3 comprises 14 residues. V dropped 5 bases and J dropped 4; count of bases not matched to a gene: 3. The CDR3 sequence is CASSPDRGTGELFF. CDR3 coding DNA: TGTGCCAGCAGCCCCGACAGGGGCACCGGGGAGCTGTTTTTT.

The table lists this clonotype with a few counts. This chain connects TRBV15 to TRBJ2-1; either TRBD1 or TRBD2 may fit D (6 bases each). Trimming shortened V by 0 bases and J by 7 bases, and 19 bases separated the two germline ends. Germline V gene sequence: CDR1 LNHNV, CDR2 YYDKDF (reference sequence). The CDR3 totals 17 residues. The CDR3 nucleotides read TGTGCCACCAGCAGAGAAATCCGGGAAAGAGGGGGGAATGAGCAGTTCTTC. This translates into CATSREIRERGGNEQFF.

This clonotype has more than one count but fewer than ten. Likely a read error: the CDR3 ends without its conserved phenylalanine or tryptophan. No DNA is shown, since the ends of the CDR3 on it are uncertain; the CDR3 is the one TCRdb lists. The chain recombines TRBV7-2 with TRBJ2-4; TRBD2 is the table's D call, not checked against the DNA. Termini included, the CDR3 measures 12 amino acids. Germline CDR1 and CDR2: SGHTA and FQGNSA. CDR3 protein: CASSLCPLAGEV.

This clonotype was seen only a few times. The V gene is TRBV19, the J gene TRBJ2-7; D is unclear. Germline V CDR1 and CDR2: LNHDA, SQIVND (reference sequence). V was clipped by 3 bases and J by 5 bases, with 11 bases between them. CDR3 length: 13 amino acids. The CDR3 coding sequence is TGTGCCAGTAGTATGGAAGAGTGGGACGAGCAGTACTTC. Protein sequence: CASSMEEWDEQYF. Complete variable domain (other parts from reference TRBV19 and TRBJ2-7): DGGITQSPKYLFRKEGQNVTLSCEQNLNHDAMYWYRQDPGQGLRLIYYSQIVNDFQKGDIAEGYSVSREKKESFPLTVTSAQKNPTAFYLCASSMEEWDEQYFGPGTRLTVT.

This clonotype was seen only a few times. The rearrangement uses TRBV18 and TRBJ1-6; D remains ambiguous. The CDR3 consists of 15 residues. Germline CDR1 reads KGHSH; CDR2 reads LQKENI. V was clipped by 6 bases and J by 8 bases, with 17 bases between them. CDR3 coding DNA: TGTGCCAGCTCGCCCCTGGAGGGTGTGGATTCACCCCTCCACTTT. As protein: CASSPLEGVDSPLHF.